Following are 30 T cell receptor beta chains from one sample sequenced in a study of cytomegalovirus exposure and HLA in healthy donors. The PCR used 60 Vbeta and 13 Jbeta primers. The protocol was immunoSEQ multiplex PCR, while the TCRdb copy is restricted to in-frame clones and leaves out a portion. Counted here are about 110,000 clones, about 75% occurring once; the ten biggest clones make up roughly 2.5%. The source material was PBMCs. These receptor sequences come from a man in his forties or fifties in good health and CMV-seronegative.

This clone has a handful of counts. V is TRBV5-1 and J is TRBJ1-1, with 9 positions matching TRBD1. After removal of 4 bases from V and 3 bases from J, the junction contained 4 bases not matched to a gene. The CDR3 extends over 14 amino acids. Germline V gives CDR1 SGHRS, CDR2 YFSETQ. CDR3 coding DNA: TGCGCCAGCAGCGCCCGGACAGGGGACACTGAAGCTTTCTTT. Its translation is CASSARTGDTEAFF.

This clone was found once. The chain recombines TRBV6-1 with TRBJ2-5, with D possibly being TRBD1 (6 bases). CDR1 MNHNS and CDR2 SASEGT come from the germline V gene. This CDR3 spans 15 amino acids. Between the trimmed V and J ends, which lost 7 bases and 5 bases, there was a span of 20 bases. In DNA, the CDR3 is TGTGCCAGCATCAAAGCACAGGGCTGGTTCGAGACCCAGTACTTC. This gives the protein CASIKAQGWFETQYF.

The chain joins TRBV10-1 to TRBJ2-3; tentatively, D is TRBD2 (5 bases). Germline-derived CDR1 and CDR2 are WNHNN and SYGVQD (reference sequence). The V end was cut by 5 bases, the J end by 1 base, with 19 bases between. This CDR3 comprises 17 residues. The DNA for the CDR3 is TGCGCCAGCAGTCCGAAATCTACTAGTTTAGGCACAGATACGCAGTATTTT. Translating it yields CASSPKSTSLGTDTQYF.

V gene TRBV5-1 combines with J gene TRBJ2-7, with D possibly being TRBD2 (6 bases). This CDR3 region has 14 residues. The germline V gene encodes CDR1 SGHRS and CDR2 YFSETQ. V lost 3 bases and J lost 3, with 13 bases in between. The CDR3 spells CASSSQEGDYEQYF. CDR3 DNA: TGCGCCAGCAGCTCACAGGAGGGAGACTACGAGCAGTACTTC.

The rearrangement joins TRBV7-9 to TRBJ2-3, with 7 bases that match TRBD2. Germline V lookup: CDR1 SEHNR, CDR2 FQNEAQ (reference sequence). J gave up 2 bases and V 4 bases, and 3 bases lay outside the gene matches. The CDR3 consists of 14 residues. The CDR3 nucleotides read TGTGCCAGCAGCTCTAGCGGCCTCACAGATACGCAGTATTTT. It translates to CASSSSGLTDTQYF. The whole variable domain, filled in from reference TRBV7-9 and TRBJ2-3, reads DTGVSQNPRHKITKRGQNVTFRCDPISEHNRLYWYRQTLGQGPEFLTYFQNEAQLEKSRLLSDRFSAERPKGSFSTLEIQRTEQGDSAMYLCASSSSGLTDTQYFGPGTRLTVL.

Note on this clone: The junction departs from germline at one end; a sequencing error may be responsible. The rearrangement uses TRBV6-6 and TRBJ1-5; D remains unclear. Germline CDR1 and CDR2: MNHNY and SVGAGI (reference sequence). This CDR3 spans 12 amino acids. The DNA for the CDR3 is TGTGCCAGCAGCCCCGGAGATCAGCTCCAGCATTTT. Translating it yields CASSPGDQLQHF.

V is TRBV5-4 and J is TRBJ1-6; D not resolved. Germline V gene lookup returns CDR1 SGHNT and CDR2 YYREEE (reference sequence). Trimming took 2 bases from V and 3 from J, leaving 12 bases between them. The CDR3 is 16 residues long. CDR3 sequence (DNA): TGTGCCAGCAGCTTAGGATCGGGTCTCTATAATTCACCCCTCCACTTT. Translation: CASSLGSGLYNSPLHF.

This chain links TRBV19 with TRBJ2-2; 8 bases agree with TRBD2. Germline V CDR1 and CDR2: LNHDA, SQIVND (reference sequence). This CDR3 has 15 amino acids. Losses at the gene ends were 3 bases for V and 5 bases for J; bases not matched to a gene: 5. The chain's CDR3 is CASSIVGGATGELFF. The CDR3, as DNA: TGTGCCAGTAGTATTGTCGGGGGGGCAACCGGGGAGCTGTTTTTT.

Regarding this clone: A read error may explain this, as a much larger clone is one base away. This chain joins TRBV5-1 and TRBJ1-1; TRBD1 matches at 8 bases. Germline V gene lookup returns CDR1 SGHRS and CDR2 YFSETQ. The CDR3 has 15 amino acids. The trim removed 4 bases at V and 1 base at J, leaving 6 bases unmatched. The DNA for the CDR3 is TGCGCCAGCAGCCACGCCGGGACAGGGAACACTGAAGCTTTCTTT. Translated: CASSHAGTGNTEAFF. Supplemented by reference TRBV5-1 and TRBJ1-1, the full variable domain reads KAGVTQTPRYLIKTRGQQVTLSCSPISGHRSVSWYQQTPGQGLQFLFEYFSETQRNKGNFPGRFSGRQFSNSRSEMNVSTLELGDSALYLCASSHAGTGNTEAFFGQGTRLTVV.

There are a few counts of this clone. The chain is built from TRBV2 and TRBJ1-2; D is unresolved. Looked up from germline, CDR1 is SNHLY and CDR2 is FYNNEI. CDR3 length: 13 residues. V dropped 1 base and J dropped 4 bases, with 7 bases sitting between them. CDR3 sequence (DNA): TGTGCCAGCAGTGAAGGCAGCGTCTATGGCTACACCTTC. Translated, it gives CASSEGSVYGYTF.

J is TRBJ2-5 and V is TRBV19; possible D gene TRBD1, 6 bases. V was shortened by 9 bases and J by 0 bases, with 8 bases between the two germline ends. Per germline, CDR1 LNHDA and CDR2 SQIVND (reference sequence). The CDR3 runs 12 residues. CDR3 protein: CASQGYQETQYF. CDR3 DNA: TGTGCCAGCCAGGGGTACCAAGAGACCCAGTACTTC.

This clone was seen only once. This chain links TRBV5-1 with TRBJ2-1, with TRBD2 identical over 7 bases. CDR3 length: 15 amino acids. Per the germline V gene, CDR1 is SGHRS and CDR2 is YFSETQ. With V trimmed by 3 bases and J by 2 bases, 5 bases remained unmatched. The CDR3: CASSSRAGAYNEQFF. The CDR3, as DNA: TGCGCCAGCAGCTCCCGGGCGGGGGCCTACAATGAGCAGTTCTTC.

The V call is TRBV2, the J call TRBJ2-1; 8 nucleotides line up with TRBD2. The J segment lost 0 bases and the V segment lost 6 bases, leaving 10 bases of the junction unmatched. Germline CDR1 and CDR2: SNHLY and FYNNEI. CDR3 length: 17 residues. The CDR3 DNA is TGTGCCAGCAGGCGTGGAGCGGGGGCGAACTCCTACAATGAGCAGTTCTTC. It yields the protein CASRRGAGANSYNEQFF.

This clone occurred a few times. The rearrangement links TRBV5-1 to TRBJ2-3; a possible D gene is TRBD2 (6 bases). The V end was cut by 4 bases, the J end by 0 bases, with 12 bases between. This CDR3 contains 15 residues. Germline values: CDR1 SGHRS, CDR2 YFSETQ. The CDR3 DNA reads as TGCGCCAGCAGCGCTACTAGCACTAGCACAGATACGCAGTATTTT. Amino acid sequence: CASSATSTSTDTQYF.

A few counts support this clone. The V call is TRBV4-1, the J call TRBJ2-5, with TRBD2 matching over 11 bases. The CDR3 is made up of 18 amino acids. The junction had 8 bases not matched to a gene; V was cut back by 1 base and J by 1 base. Germline V gene sequence: CDR1 MGHRA, CDR2 YSYEKL. CDR3 loop: CASSQGPTSGAAQETQYF. The CDR3, as DNA: TGCGCCAGCAGCCAAGGCCCGACTAGCGGGGCGGCCCAAGAGACCCAGTACTTC.

This clone was observed a single time. The chain combines TRBV5-1 with TRBJ2-5; 12 positions agree with TRBD2. The CDR3 runs 16 residues. CDR1 is SGHRS, CDR2 YFSETQ, per germline. Trimming removed 0 bases from V and 5 bases from J; junction bases left unmatched: 5. The CDR3 protein is CASSLDTSGGYETQYF. CDR3 nucleotide sequence: TGCGCCAGCAGCTTGGACACTAGCGGGGGGTATGAGACCCAGTACTTC.

V is TRBV7-2 and J is TRBJ1-4, with 10 bases matching TRBD1. The germline V gene encodes CDR1 SGHTA and CDR2 FQGNSA. The trim removed 5 bases at V and 7 bases at J, leaving 7 bases unmatched. The CDR3 contains 15 residues. The CDR3 DNA reads as TGTGCCAGCAGCCTAGGAGGGACAGGGGTTGAAAAACTGTTTTTT. This sequence encodes CASSLGGTGVEKLFF.

The rearrangement joins TRBV5-5 to TRBJ2-1; TRBD1 is a possible D gene (5 bases). Germline V CDR1 and CDR2: SGHKS, YYEKEE (reference sequence). This CDR3 comprises 14 residues. The V end lost 0 bases, the J end lost 3 bases, and 7 bases lay between the germline ends. CDR3 DNA sequence: TGTGCCAGCAGCTTGGGACAGCTCTACAATGAGCAGTTCTTC. Residues: CASSLGQLYNEQFF.

This sequence joins TRBV4-1 and TRBJ2-2; TRBD1 agrees at 7 bases. This CDR3 has 15 amino acids. The germline CDR1 and CDR2 sequences are MGHRA and YSYEKL. The ends lost 3 bases at V and 3 bases at J; junction bases unmatched: 4. CDR3 in DNA: TGCGCCAGCAGCCAGGGGACAGTTTACACCGGGGAGCTGTTTTTT. Its translation is CASSQGTVYTGELFF.

A remark on this clone: Other DNA sequences in this sample translate to the same CDR3. The gene calls are TRBV5-1 and TRBJ2-5, with 9 bases that match TRBD2. The J segment lost 0 bases and the V segment lost 0 bases, leaving 6 bases of the junction unmatched. The germline CDR1 and CDR2 sequences are SGHRS and YFSETQ. The CDR3 is 17 residues long. CDR3 in amino acids: CASSLGLAGSDQETQYF. The CDR3 region has the DNA TGCGCCAGCAGCTTGGGGCTAGCGGGGAGCGACCAAGAGACCCAGTACTTC. The full variable domain, rest sourced from reference TRBV5-1 and TRBJ2-5, is KAGVTQTPRYLIKTRGQQVTLSCSPISGHRSVSWYQQTPGQGLQFLFEYFSETQRNKGNFPGRFSGRQFSNSRSEMNVSTLELGDSALYLCASSLGLAGSDQETQYFGPGTRLLVL.

The V gene is TRBV28, the J gene TRBJ1-2; the match to TRBD1 covers 7 bases. This CDR3 region has 13 residues. CDR1 is MDHEN and CDR2 is SYDVKM in the germline V gene. The trim removed 8 bases at V and 7 bases at J, leaving 10 bases unmatched. DNA for the CDR3: TGTGCCAGCGTAACGGACAGGTTCCTTGGCTACACCTTC. It is translated as CASVTDRFLGYTF.

V and J are TRBV10-2 and TRBJ2-7; 8 positions match TRBD2. J lost 7 bases, V lost 8 bases, and 7 bases had no gene match. The CDR3 spans 12 residues. CDR1 is WSHSY and CDR2 is SAAADI in the germline V gene. CDR3 DNA: TGCGCCAGCGGACTAGCCCGGTTTGAGCAGTACTTC. Translation gives CASGLARFEQYF.

The chain recombines TRBV19 with TRBJ2-3; a weak D match, TRBD1 (6 bases). CDR3 length: 14 amino acids. V was shortened by 9 bases and J by 6 bases, with 19 bases between the two germline ends. Germline V CDR1 and CDR2: LNHDA, SQIVND (reference sequence). The CDR3 spells CASRLQGSGDTQYF. The CDR3 region has the DNA TGTGCCAGCCGATTACAGGGATCGGGCGATACGCAGTATTTT.

The rearrangement uses TRBV10-1 and TRBJ1-5; 7 bases map to TRBD1. The CDR3 runs 14 residues. Trimming at V came to 3 bases and at J to 16 bases, leaving 15 bases not matched to a gene. Germline loops: CDR1 WNHNN, CDR2 SYGVQD (reference sequence). DNA of the CDR3: TGCGCCAGCAGTGATATCGGTGACAGGGCATCCACCCATTTT. Translation: CASSDIGDRASTHF.

The gene calls are TRBV11-2 and TRBJ2-3, with 10 bases identical to TRBD1. Germline assignment: CDR1 SGHAT and CDR2 FQNNGV. This CDR3 is built from 18 residues. Trimming took 5 bases from V and 1 from J; bases not matched to a gene: 12. The CDR3 coding sequence is TGTGCCAGCAGCCATTCCGGGACAGGGGTTTATGGCACAGATACGCAGTATTTT. Its translation is CASSHSGTGVYGTDTQYF.

The table lists this clone with a count of one. V and J are TRBV6-1 and TRBJ1-2; 8 positions agree with TRBD1. The germline CDR1 and CDR2 sequences are MNHNS and SASEGT. CDR3 length equals 17 residues. Unmatched junction bases numbered 8, after V lost 2 bases and J lost 0 bases. CDR3 bases: TGTGCCAGCAGTGAACGCACAGGGGGGCAAGCTAACTATGGCTACACCTTC. This encodes CASSERTGGQANYGYTF.

The chain couples TRBV7-2 to TRBJ2-1; TRBD2 aligns across 11 bases. Germline V gene sequence: CDR1 SGHTA, CDR2 FQGNSA. The V gene end was trimmed by 2 bases and the J gene end by 7 bases; junction bases not matched to a gene: 7. The CDR3 loop spans 16 amino acids. Here the CDR3 DNA reads TGTGCCAGCAGCTTAACTAGCGGGGGCTTCAATAATGAGCAGTTCTTC. It yields the protein CASSLTSGGFNNEQFF. The variable domain in full, completed from reference TRBV7-2 and TRBJ2-1, reads GAGVSQSPSNKVTEKGKDVELRCDPISGHTALYWYRQSLGQGLEFLIYFQGNSAPDKSGLPSDRFSAERTGGSVSTLTIQRTQQEDSAVYLCASSLTSGGFNNEQFFGPGTRLTVL.

The chain joins TRBV7-9 to TRBJ1-2; D is ambiguous. Germline V gives CDR1 SEHNR, CDR2 FQNEAQ (reference sequence). The CDR3 length is 13 residues. The V end was cut by 0 bases, the J end by 3 bases, with 5 bases between. The CDR3 bases are TGTGCCAGCAGCTTAGCAGGAGACTATGGCTACACCTTC. Encoded protein: CASSLAGDYGYTF.

The chain uses TRBV11-2 and TRBJ2-4; possible D gene TRBD2, 5 bases. Germline V gene data show CDR1 as SGHAT and CDR2 as FQNNGV. CDR3 size: 17 residues. Deletions cut 1 base from V and 0 bases from J, with 13 bases between. Written as DNA, the CDR3 is TGTGCCAGCAGCTTAGGGACGGGATCACTAGCCAAAAACATTCAGTACTTC. It yields the protein CASSLGTGSLAKNIQYF. Looking up the rest from reference TRBV11-2 and TRBJ2-4 gives the full variable domain: EAGVAQSPRYKIIEKRQSVAFWCNPISGHATLYWYQQILGQGPKLLIQFQNNGVVDDSQLPKDRFSAERLKGVDSTLKIQPAKLEDSAVYLCASSLGTGSLAKNIQYFGAGTRLSVL.

The V call is TRBV9, the J call TRBJ2-1; D possibly corresponds to TRBD2 (5 bases). V was trimmed by 2 bases and J by 5 bases, leaving 8 bases between them. Germline CDR1 and CDR2: SGDLS and YYNGEE. The CDR3 covers 13 residues. CDR3 sequence reads: CASSVDGDNEQFF. CDR3 DNA: TGTGCCAGCAGCGTCGACGGGGACAATGAGCAGTTCTTC. Variable domain in full (rest from reference TRBV9 and TRBJ2-1): DSGVTQTPKHLITATGQRVTLRCSPRSGDLSVYWYQQSLDQGLQFLIQYYNGEERAKGNILERFSAQQFPDLHSELNLSSLELGDSALYFCASSVDGDNEQFFGPGTRLTVL.